The clone carrying this T cell receptor beta chain was counted between two and nine times. Its antigen is undetermined. Sample-barcoded 5' priming and a J-beta primer mix drove a second PCR of roughly 6 to 12 cycles. TCRdb fed the 5' RACE reads into MiXCR, producing one record per CDR3 protein. The sample carries about 1,800,000 distinct CDR3 sequences, under 30% recorded once. CDR3 length equals 14 residues. Germline V lookup: CDR1 MDHEN, CDR2 SYDVKM. Trimming at V came to 6 bases and at J to 6 bases, leaving 8 bases not matched to a gene. This sample stems from a study of blood T cells in healthy people across ages. For the study at large: Per two T cells, template switching captured roughly one barcoded beta molecule. Overall study findings and caveats: Researchers said unsorted PBMCs prevented a conclusive naive versus antigen-experienced comparison. Diversity of TCR beta per million T cells declined in a roughly linear way with age.

The specimen was blood. V gene TRBV28 combines with J gene TRBJ1-1; the match to TRBD1 covers 9 bases. This receptor was identified in a woman aged 25 to 39 in good health. The CDR3 bases are TGTGCCAGCAGACCTCCGGACAGGGGCGCTGAAGCTTTCTTT. This sequence encodes CASRPPDRGAEAFF.